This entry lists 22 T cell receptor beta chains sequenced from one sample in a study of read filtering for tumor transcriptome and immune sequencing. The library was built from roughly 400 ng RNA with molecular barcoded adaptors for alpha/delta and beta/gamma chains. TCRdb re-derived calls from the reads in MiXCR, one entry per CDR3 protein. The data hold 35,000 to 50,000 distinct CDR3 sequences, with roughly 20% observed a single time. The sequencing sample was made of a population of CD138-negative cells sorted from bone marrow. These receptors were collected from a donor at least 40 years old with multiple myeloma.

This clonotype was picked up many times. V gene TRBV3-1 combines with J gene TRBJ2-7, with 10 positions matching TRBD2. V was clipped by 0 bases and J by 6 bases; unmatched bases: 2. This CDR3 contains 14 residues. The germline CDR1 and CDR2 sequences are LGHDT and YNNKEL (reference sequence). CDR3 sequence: CASSQDPSGSEQYF. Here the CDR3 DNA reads TGTGCCAGCAGCCAAGATCCTAGCGGGAGCGAGCAGTACTTC.

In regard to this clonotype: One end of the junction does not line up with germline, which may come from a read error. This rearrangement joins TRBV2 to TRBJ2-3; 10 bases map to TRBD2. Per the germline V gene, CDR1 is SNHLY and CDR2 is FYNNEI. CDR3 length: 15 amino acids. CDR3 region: CANSPLAGGTDTQYF. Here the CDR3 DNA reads TGTGCCAACAGTCCGCTAGCGGGAGGCACAGATACGCAGTATTTT.

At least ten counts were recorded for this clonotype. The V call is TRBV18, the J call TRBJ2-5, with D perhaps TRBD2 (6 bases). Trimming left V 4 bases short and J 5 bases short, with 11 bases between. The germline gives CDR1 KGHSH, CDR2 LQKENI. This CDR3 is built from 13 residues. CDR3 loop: CASSRRREETQYF. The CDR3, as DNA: TGTGCCAGCTCACGTCGGAGGGAGGAGACCCAGTACTTC.

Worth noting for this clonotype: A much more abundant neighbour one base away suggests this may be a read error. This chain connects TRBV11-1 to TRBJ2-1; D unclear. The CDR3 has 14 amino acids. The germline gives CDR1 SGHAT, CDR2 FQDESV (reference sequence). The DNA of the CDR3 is TGTGCCAGCAGTTACCAAGGGCCCATCAGTGAGCAGATCTTC. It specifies CASSYQGPISEQIF.

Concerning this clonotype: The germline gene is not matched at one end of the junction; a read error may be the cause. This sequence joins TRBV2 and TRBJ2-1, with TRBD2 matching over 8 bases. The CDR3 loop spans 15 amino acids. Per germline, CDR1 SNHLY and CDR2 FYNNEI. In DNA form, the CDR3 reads TGTGCCAGCAGTGTTAGCGGGACTAGATACAATCAGCAGTTCTTC. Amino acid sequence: CASSVSGTRYNQQFF.

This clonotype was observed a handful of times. CDR3 amino acids: CASSLRLSAGGTDTQYF. The CDR3 DNA follows: TGTGCCAGCAGCTTAAGATTGTCAGCGGGGGGCACAGATACGCAGTATTTT. The V gene is TRBV11-2, the J gene TRBJ2-3; 8 bases fit TRBD2. CDR1 is SGHAT, CDR2 FQNNGV, per germline. J lost 1 base, V lost 2 bases, and 8 bases had no gene match. The CDR3 spans 17 residues.

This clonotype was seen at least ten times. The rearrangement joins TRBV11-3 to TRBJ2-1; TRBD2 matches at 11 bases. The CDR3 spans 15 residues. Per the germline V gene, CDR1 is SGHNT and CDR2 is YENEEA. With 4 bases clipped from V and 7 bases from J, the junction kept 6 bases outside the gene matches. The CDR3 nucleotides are TGTGCCAGCAGCTCCGGGACTAGCGGAGCAAATGAGCAGTTCTTC. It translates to CASSSGTSGANEQFF.

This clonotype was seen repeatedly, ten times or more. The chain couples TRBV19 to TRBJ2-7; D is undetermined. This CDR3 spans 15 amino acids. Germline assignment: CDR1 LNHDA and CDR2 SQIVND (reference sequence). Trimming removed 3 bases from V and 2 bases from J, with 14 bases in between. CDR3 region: CASSILPGYTYEQYF. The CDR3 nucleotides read TGTGCCAGTAGTATTCTCCCGGGCTACACCTACGAGCAGTACTTC.

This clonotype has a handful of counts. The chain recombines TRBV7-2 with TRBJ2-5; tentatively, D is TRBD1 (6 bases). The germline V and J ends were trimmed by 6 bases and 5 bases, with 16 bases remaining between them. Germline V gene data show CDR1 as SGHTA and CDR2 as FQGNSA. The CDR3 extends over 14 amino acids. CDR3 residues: CASRQDQGWETQYF. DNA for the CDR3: TGTGCCAGCAGACAAGACCAGGGGTGGGAGACCCAGTACTTC.

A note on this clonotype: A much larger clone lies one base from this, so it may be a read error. CDR3 DNA sequence: TGTGCCAGCAGCTTAGGCCCGGCGAATGTGCAGTTCTTC. Its translation is CASSLGPANVQFF. The chain combines TRBV7-2 with TRBJ2-1; D is unclear. The CDR3 runs to 13 residues. CDR1 SGHTA and CDR2 FQGNSA come from the germline V gene.

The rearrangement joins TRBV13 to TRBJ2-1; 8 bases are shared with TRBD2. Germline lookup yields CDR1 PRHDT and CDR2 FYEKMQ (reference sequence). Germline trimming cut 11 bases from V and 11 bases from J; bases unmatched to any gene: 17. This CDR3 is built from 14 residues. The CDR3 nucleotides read TGTGCCGCAACCGTTCGTAGCGGGGCCTTCCAGCAGTTCTTC. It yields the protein CAATVRSGAFQQFF.

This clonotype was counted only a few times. This CDR3 is CASSQEGGSVYNEQFF. CDR3 nucleotides: TGTGCCAGCAGCCAAGAAGGCGGGAGCGTGTACAATGAGCAGTTCTTC. The chain carries TRBV4-2 and TRBJ2-1; TRBD2 matches 7 bases. The CDR3 has 16 residues. With 0 bases clipped from V and 4 bases from J, the junction kept 6 bases outside the gene matches. Germline V gene data show CDR1 as LGHNA and CDR2 as YNFKEQ.

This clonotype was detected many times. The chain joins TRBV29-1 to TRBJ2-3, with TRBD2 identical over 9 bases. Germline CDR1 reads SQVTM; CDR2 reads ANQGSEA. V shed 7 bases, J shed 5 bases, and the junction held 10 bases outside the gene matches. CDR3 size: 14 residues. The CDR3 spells CSGGASGARDTQYF. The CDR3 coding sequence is TGCAGCGGGGGGGCTAGCGGGGCTCGAGATACGCAGTATTTT.

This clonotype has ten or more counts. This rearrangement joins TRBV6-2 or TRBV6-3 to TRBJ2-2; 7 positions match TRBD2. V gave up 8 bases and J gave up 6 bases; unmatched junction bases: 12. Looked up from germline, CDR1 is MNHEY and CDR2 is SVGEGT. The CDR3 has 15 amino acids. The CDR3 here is CASGPGGRVAGELFF. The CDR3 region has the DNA TGTGCCAGCGGGCCGGGCGGGAGAGTTGCCGGGGAGCTGTTTTTT.

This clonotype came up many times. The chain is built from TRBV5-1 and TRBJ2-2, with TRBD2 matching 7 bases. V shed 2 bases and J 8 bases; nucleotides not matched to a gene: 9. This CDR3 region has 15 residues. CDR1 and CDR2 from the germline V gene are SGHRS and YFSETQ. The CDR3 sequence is CASSFNAGDSGELFF. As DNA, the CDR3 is TGCGCCAGCAGCTTTAATGCGGGAGACTCGGGGGAGCTGTTTTTT. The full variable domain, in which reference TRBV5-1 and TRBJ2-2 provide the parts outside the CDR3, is KAGVTQTPRYLIKTRGQQVTLSCSPISGHRSVSWYQQTPGQGLQFLFEYFSETQRNKGNFPGRFSGRQFSNSRSEMNVSTLELGDSALYLCASSFNAGDSGELFFGEGSRLTVL.

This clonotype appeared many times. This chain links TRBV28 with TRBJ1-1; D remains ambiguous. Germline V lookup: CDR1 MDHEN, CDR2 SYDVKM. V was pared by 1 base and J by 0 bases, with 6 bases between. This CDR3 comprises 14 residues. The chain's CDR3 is CASSLLVVNTEAFF. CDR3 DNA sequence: TGTGCCAGCAGTTTATTGGTGGTGAACACTGAAGCTTTCTTT.

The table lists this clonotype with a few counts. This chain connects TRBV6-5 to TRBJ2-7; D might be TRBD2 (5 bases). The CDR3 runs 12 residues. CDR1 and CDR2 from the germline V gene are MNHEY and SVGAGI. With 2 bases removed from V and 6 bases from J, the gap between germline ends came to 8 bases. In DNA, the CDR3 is TGTGCCAGCAGTTACGAGGGTCGCGAGCAGTACTTC. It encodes CASSYEGREQYF.

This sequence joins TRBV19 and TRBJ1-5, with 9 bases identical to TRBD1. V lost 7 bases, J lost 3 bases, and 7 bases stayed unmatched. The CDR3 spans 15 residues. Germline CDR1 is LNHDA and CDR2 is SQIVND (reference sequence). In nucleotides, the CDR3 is TGTGCCAGTAACGACTGGGACAGGGTCAATCAGCCCCAGCATTTT. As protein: CASNDWDRVNQPQHF.

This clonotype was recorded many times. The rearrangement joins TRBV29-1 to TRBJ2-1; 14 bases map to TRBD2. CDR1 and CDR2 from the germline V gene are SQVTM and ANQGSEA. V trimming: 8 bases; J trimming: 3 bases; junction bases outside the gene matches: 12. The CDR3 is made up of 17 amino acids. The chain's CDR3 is CSSGGTGTSGSYNEQFF. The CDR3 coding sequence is TGCAGCTCTGGGGGAACTGGGACTAGCGGGAGCTACAATGAGCAGTTCTTC.

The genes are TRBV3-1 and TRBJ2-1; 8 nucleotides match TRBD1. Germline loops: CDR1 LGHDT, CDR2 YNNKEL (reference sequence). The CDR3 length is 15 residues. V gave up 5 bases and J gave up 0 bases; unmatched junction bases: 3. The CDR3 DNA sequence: TGTGCCAGCAGCTTGGACAGGGCCTCCTACAATGAGCAGTTCTTC. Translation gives CASSLDRASYNEQFF.

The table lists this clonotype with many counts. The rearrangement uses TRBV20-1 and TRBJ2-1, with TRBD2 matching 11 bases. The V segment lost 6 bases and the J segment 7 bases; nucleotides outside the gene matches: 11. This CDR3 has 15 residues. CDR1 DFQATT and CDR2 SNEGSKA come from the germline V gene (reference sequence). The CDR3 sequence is CSATWTSGLHNEQFF. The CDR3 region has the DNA TGCAGTGCCACATGGACTAGCGGGCTACATAATGAGCAGTTCTTC.

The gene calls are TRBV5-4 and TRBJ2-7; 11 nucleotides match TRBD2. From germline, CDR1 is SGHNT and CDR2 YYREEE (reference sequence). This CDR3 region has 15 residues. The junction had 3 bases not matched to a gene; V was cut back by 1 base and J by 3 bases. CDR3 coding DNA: TGTGCCAGCAGCTTGAGACTAGCGGGGATCTACGAGCAGTACTTC. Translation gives CASSLRLAGIYEQYF.